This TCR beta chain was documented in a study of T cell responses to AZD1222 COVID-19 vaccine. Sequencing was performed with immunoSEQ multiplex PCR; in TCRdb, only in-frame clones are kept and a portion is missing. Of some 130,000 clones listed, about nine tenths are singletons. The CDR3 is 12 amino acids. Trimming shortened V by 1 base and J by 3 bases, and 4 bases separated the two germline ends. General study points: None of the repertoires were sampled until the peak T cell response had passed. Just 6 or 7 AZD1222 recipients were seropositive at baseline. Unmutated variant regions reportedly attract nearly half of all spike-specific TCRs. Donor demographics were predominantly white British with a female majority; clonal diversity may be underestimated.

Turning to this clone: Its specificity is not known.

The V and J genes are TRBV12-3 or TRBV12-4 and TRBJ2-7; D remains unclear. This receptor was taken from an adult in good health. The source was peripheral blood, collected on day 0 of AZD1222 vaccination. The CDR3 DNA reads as TGTGCCAGCAGTTTAGAGGGCTACGAGCAGTACTTC. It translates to CASSLEGYEQYF.